Following are 17 T cell receptor beta chains from one sample sequenced in a study of blood T cells in healthy people across ages. A J-beta primer mix and a sample-barcoded 5' primer were used in a second PCR of about 6 to 12 cycles. MiXCR, applied by TCRdb to the 5' RACE reads, yields one record per CDR3 protein. The sample holds about 290,000 distinct CDR3 sequences, less than 30% seen once. The material sequenced was blood. The receptors derive from a woman aged 70-85 years in good health.

V usage is TRBV20-1 and J usage is TRBJ2-5; 7 bases are a match to TRBD2. The DNA matches TRBJ2-7 better at its end, which makes the J call doubtful. The CDR3 has 15 amino acids. From germline, CDR1 is DFQATT and CDR2 SNEGSKA (reference sequence). CDR3 region: CSARENGRSSYEQYF. The DNA of the CDR3 is TGCAGTGCTAGAGAGAACGGGAGGAGCTCCTACGAGCAGTACTTC.

This chain uses TRBV20-1 with TRBJ2-5; 9 positions match TRBD2. The CDR3 extends over 13 amino acids. Germline values: CDR1 DFQATT, CDR2 SNEGSKA (reference sequence). V lost 5 bases, J lost 1 base, and 2 bases stayed unmatched. Here the CDR3 DNA reads TGCAGTGCTCCGCGGGGGGGCCAAGAGACCCAGTACTTC. Its protein is CSAPRGGQETQYF.

The V call is TRBV11-1, the J call TRBJ2-2, with D uncertain. V was pared by 5 bases and J by 4 bases, with 11 bases between. The CDR3 contains 14 residues. Looked up from germline, CDR1 is SGHAT and CDR2 is FQDESV (reference sequence). The CDR3 spells CASSPNWRTGELFF. The CDR3 coding sequence is TGTGCCAGCAGCCCAAATTGGCGCACCGGGGAGCTGTTTTTT.

The chain couples TRBV11-3 to TRBJ2-5; D is possibly TRBD1 (6 bases). Matching the DNA end better, TRBJ2-7 makes the J call doubtful. Germline loops: CDR1 SGHNT, CDR2 YENEEA. The CDR3 consists of 14 residues. CDR3 protein: CASSPDRNGYEQYF. DNA for the CDR3: TGTGCCAGTAGTCCAGACAGGAACGGGTACGAGCAGTACTTC.

This clonotype occurred a few times. The CDR3 loop reads CASRETGPGQPQHF. In nucleotides, the CDR3 is TGTGCCAGCAGGGAGACAGGACCAGGTCAGCCCCAGCATTTT. This chain uses TRBV7-6 with TRBJ1-5; tentatively, D is TRBD1 (6 bases). This CDR3 comprises 14 residues. Germline V gives CDR1 SGHVS, CDR2 FNYEAQ. Trimming removed 6 bases from V and 6 bases from J, with 15 bases in between. The whole variable domain, filled in from reference TRBV7-6 and TRBJ1-5, reads GAGVSQSPRYKVTKRGQDVALRCDPISGHVSLYWYRQALGQGPEFLTYFNYEAQQDKSGLPNDRFSAERPEGSISTLTIQRTEQRDSAMYRCASRETGPGQPQHFGDGTRLSIL.

This clonotype was seen only a few times. The gene calls are TRBV6-1 and TRBJ2-5; D possibly corresponds to TRBD1 (6 bases). The J call may be faulty, since TRBJ2-7 better matches the DNA end. The V gene's germline CDR1 is MNHNS and CDR2 SASEGT. The CDR3 extends over 14 amino acids. CDR3 DNA: TGTGCCAGCACCGAATTTAAGGGGGCCTACGAGCAGTACTTC. Amino acid sequence: CASTEFKGAYEQYF.

The rearrangement uses TRBV7-2 and TRBJ2-2; 9 positions agree with TRBD1. The CDR3 sequence is 17 residues long. V lost 2 bases and J lost 7; bases outside the gene matches: 11. Germline V gene data show CDR1 as SGHTA and CDR2 as FQGNSA. The CDR3 nucleotides are TGTGCCAGCAGCTTAATGGGGACAGGGAGTAATGTCGGGGAGCTGTTTTTT. Its translation is CASSLMGTGSNVGELFF.

This sequence joins TRBV5-1 and TRBJ2-2; D perhaps matches TRBD2 (5 bases). Germline V CDR1 and CDR2: SGHRS, YFSETQ. The CDR3 extends over 14 amino acids. V lost 3 bases to trimming and J lost 5 bases, with 11 bases between them. The CDR3 sequence is CASSYERGTGELFF. The DNA for the CDR3 is TGCGCCAGCAGCTACGAACGAGGGACCGGGGAGCTGTTTTTT.

In this sample, this clonotype turned up many times. The chain employs TRBV20-1 and TRBJ1-4; TRBD1 aligns across 7 bases. Germline V gene lookup returns CDR1 DFQATT and CDR2 SNEGSKA (reference sequence). Losses at the gene ends were 5 bases for V and 6 bases for J; bases not matched to a gene: 3. The CDR3 is 12 amino acids. The chain's CDR3 is CSAPRGDEKLFF. The CDR3 region has the DNA TGCAGTGCTCCCAGGGGGGATGAAAAACTGTTTTTT.

The chain is built from TRBV2 and TRBJ2-1; D remains ambiguous. Germline V gives CDR1 SNHLY, CDR2 FYNNEI. The CDR3 extends over 14 amino acids. The germline V and J ends were trimmed by 3 bases and 4 bases, with 10 bases remaining between them. CDR3 sequence: CASSDGTAYNEQFF. The CDR3 DNA is TGTGCCAGCAGTGATGGAACTGCATACAATGAGCAGTTCTTC.

There are many counts of this clonotype. This chain's CDR3 is CASSPPQETQYF. The CDR3 DNA is TGTGCCAGCAGCCCCCCCCAAGAGACCCAGTACTTC. The rearrangement joins TRBV5-5 to TRBJ2-5; D unclear. V lost 4 bases, J lost 1 base, and 5 bases lay in between. Looked up from germline, CDR1 is SGHKS and CDR2 is YYEKEE (reference sequence). The length of the CDR3 is 12 residues.

This chain uses TRBV5-6 with TRBJ2-5; 8 bases fit TRBD2. With 4 bases clipped from V and 2 bases from J, the junction kept 10 bases outside the gene matches. CDR3 size: 16 residues. Germline values: CDR1 SGHDT, CDR2 YYEEEE. CDR3 amino acids: CASSRPGLGSQETQYF. CDR3 in DNA: TGTGCCAGCAGCCGGCCGGGACTAGGAAGTCAAGAGACCCAGTACTTC.

There are many counts of this clonotype. The chain joins TRBV3-1 to TRBJ2-1, with 7 bases lining up with TRBD2. Germline-derived CDR1 and CDR2 are LGHDT and YNNKEL (reference sequence). J gave up 3 bases and V 3 bases, and 5 bases lay outside the gene matches. CDR3 length equals 15 residues. The CDR3 DNA sequence: TGTGCCAGCAGCCATAGTCAGCGGGGCTACAATGAGCAGTTCTTC. This codes for CASSHSQRGYNEQFF.

Only a few counts were recorded for this clonotype. This chain uses TRBV28 with TRBJ2-3, with a possible D match to TRBD1 (6 bases). Trimming left V 7 bases short and J 1 base short, with 18 bases between. CDR3 length: 16 residues. CDR1 and CDR2 from the germline V gene are MDHEN and SYDVKM. The CDR3 sequence is CASNNRVAARTDTQYF. The CDR3 DNA sequence: TGTGCCAGCAACAACAGGGTAGCTGCCCGCACAGATACGCAGTATTTT.

This sequence joins TRBV12-3 or TRBV12-4 and TRBJ1-1, with a possible D match to TRBD1 (6 bases). V was clipped by 5 bases and J by 4 bases, with 11 bases between them. The CDR3 contains 13 residues. CDR3 region: CASSPKGGTEAFF. Written as DNA, the CDR3 is TGTGCCAGCAGTCCCAAGGGGGGCACTGAAGCTTTCTTT.

This clonotype was detected once. This CDR3 is CASSKELGSSYEQYF. The CDR3 bases are TGTGCCAGCAGCAAAGAACTGGGAAGCTCCTACGAGCAGTACTTC. The gene calls are TRBV21-1 and TRBJ2-7. TRBV21-1 is an annotated pseudogene. This CDR3 region has 15 residues.

V is TRBV21-1 and J is TRBJ1-2; the table assigns TRBD1, which was not confirmed against the DNA. TRBV21-1 is classified as a pseudogene. The CDR3 has 11 residues. CDR3 DNA sequence: TGTGCCAGCAGCAAACAGGGTGGCTACACCTTC. The encoded protein is CASSKQGGYTF.